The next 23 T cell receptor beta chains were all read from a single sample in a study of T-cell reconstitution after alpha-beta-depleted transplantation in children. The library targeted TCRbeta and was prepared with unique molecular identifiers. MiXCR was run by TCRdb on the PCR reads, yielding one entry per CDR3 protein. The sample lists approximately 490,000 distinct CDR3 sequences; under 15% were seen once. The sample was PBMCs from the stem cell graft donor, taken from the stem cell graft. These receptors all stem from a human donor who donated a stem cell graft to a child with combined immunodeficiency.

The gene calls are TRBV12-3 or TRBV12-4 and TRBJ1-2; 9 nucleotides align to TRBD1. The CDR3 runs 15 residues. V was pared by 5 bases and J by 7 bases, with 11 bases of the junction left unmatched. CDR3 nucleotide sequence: TGTGCCAGCAGTCCAACCGGGACAGGGACGGGTGGCTACACCTTC. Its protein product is CASSPTGTGTGGYTF.

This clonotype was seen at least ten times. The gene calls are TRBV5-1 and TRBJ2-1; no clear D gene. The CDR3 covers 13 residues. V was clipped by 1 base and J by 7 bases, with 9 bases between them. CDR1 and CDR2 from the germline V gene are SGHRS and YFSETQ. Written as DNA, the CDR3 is TGCGCCAGCAGCTTGACTCCGCAAAATGAGCAGTTCTTC. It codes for CASSLTPQNEQFF.

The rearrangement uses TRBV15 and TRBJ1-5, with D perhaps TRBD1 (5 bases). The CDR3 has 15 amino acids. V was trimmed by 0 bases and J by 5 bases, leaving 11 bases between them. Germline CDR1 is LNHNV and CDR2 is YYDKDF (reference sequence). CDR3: CATSRDQGGYQPQHF. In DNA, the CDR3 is TGTGCCACCAGCAGAGATCAGGGCGGGTATCAGCCCCAGCATTTT.

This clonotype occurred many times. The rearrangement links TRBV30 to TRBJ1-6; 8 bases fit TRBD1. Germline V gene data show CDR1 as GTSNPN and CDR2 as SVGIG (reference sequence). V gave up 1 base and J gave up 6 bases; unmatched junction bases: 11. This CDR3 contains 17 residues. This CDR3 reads CAWSDPRAGGFNSPLHF. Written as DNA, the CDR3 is TGTGCCTGGAGTGATCCTAGGGCAGGGGGCTTTAATTCACCCCTCCACTTT.

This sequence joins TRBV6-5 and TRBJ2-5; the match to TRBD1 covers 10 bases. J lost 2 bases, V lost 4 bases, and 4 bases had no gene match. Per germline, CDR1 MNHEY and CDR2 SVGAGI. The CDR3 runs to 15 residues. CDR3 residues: CASSWTGGRQETQYF. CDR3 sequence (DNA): TGTGCCAGCAGTTGGACAGGGGGACGTCAAGAGACCCAGTACTTC.

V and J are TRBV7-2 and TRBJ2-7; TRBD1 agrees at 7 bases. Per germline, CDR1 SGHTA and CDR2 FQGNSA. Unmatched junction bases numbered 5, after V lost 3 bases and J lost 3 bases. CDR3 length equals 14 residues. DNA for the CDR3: TGTGCCAGCAGCTTTCAGAGGGGGCACTACGAGCAGTACTTC. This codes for CASSFQRGHYEQYF.

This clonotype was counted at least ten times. CDR3 in DNA: TGCGCCAGCCGGGTACTGTCTAACTATGGCTACACCTTC. Translation: CASRVLSNYGYTF. This sequence joins TRBV5-1 and TRBJ1-2; D is uncertain. Germline CDR1 and CDR2: SGHRS and YFSETQ. This CDR3 comprises 13 residues. V was trimmed by 7 bases and J by 0 bases, leaving 10 bases between them.

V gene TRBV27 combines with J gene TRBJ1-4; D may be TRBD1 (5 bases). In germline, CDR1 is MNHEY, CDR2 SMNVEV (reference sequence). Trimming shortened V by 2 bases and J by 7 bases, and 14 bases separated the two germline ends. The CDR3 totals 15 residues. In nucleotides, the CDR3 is TGTGCCAGCAGTTTAGCGGCGGGGACCGGTGAAAAACTGTTTTTT. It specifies CASSLAAGTGEKLFF.

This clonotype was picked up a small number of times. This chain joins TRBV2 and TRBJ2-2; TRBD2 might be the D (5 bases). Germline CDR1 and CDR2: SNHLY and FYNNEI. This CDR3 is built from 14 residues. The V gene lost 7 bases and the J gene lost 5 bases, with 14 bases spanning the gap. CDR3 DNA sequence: TGTGCCAGCACCTACACTCCGGGGACCGGGGAGCTGTTTTTT. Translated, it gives CASTYTPGTGELFF.

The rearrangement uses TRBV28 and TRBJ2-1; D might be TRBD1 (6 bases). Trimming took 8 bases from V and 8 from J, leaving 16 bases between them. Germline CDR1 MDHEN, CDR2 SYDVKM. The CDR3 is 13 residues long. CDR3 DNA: TGTGCCAGCGTAGCCAGGGGTTACGATGAGCAGTTCTTC. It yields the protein CASVARGYDEQFF.

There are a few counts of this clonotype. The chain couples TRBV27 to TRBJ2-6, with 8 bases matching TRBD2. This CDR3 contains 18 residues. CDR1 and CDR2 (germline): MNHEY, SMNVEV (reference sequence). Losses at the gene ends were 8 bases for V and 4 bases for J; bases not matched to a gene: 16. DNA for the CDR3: TGTGCCAGCTGCCAAGCCGGGAGCGGGAGCTTCGGGGCCAACGTCCTGACTTTC. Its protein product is CASCQAGSGSFGANVLTF.

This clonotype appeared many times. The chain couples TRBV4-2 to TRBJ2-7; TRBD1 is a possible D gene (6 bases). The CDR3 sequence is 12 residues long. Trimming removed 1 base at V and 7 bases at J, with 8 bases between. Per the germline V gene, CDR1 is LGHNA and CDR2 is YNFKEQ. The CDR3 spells CASSQAQGEQYF. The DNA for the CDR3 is TGTGCCAGCAGCCAAGCCCAGGGGGAGCAGTACTTC.

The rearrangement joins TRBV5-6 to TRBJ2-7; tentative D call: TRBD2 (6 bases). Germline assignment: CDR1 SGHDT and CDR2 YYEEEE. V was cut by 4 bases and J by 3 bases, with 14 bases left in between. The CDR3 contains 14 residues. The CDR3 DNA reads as TGTGCCAGCAGCGCCCAGACTAGTTTCTACGAGCAGTACTTC. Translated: CASSAQTSFYEQYF. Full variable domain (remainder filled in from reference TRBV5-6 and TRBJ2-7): DAGVTQSPTHLIKTRGQQVTLRCSPKSGHDTVSWYQQALGQGPQFIFQYYEEEERQRGNFPDRFSGHQFPNYSSELNVNALLLGDSALYLCASSAQTSFYEQYFGPGTRLTVT.

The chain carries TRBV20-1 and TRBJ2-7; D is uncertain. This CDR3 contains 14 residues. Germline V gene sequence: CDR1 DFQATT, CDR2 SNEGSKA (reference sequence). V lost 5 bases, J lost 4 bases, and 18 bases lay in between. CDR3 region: CSAPAPYGGYEQYF. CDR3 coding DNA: TGCAGTGCTCCGGCTCCCTACGGTGGTTACGAGCAGTACTTC.

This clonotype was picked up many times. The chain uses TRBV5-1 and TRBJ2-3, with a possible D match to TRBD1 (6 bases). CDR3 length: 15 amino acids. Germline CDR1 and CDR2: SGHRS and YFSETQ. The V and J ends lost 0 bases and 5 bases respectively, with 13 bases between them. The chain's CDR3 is CASSLATGPRDTQYF. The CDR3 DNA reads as TGCGCCAGCAGCTTGGCCACAGGGCCGAGAGATACGCAGTATTTT.

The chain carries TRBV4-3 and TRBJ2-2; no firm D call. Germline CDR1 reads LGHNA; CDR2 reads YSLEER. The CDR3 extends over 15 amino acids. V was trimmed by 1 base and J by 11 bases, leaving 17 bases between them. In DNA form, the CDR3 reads TGCGCCAGCAGCCAAGGATTTGTTGCAGTTCGCGAGCTGTTTTTT. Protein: CASSQGFVAVRELFF.

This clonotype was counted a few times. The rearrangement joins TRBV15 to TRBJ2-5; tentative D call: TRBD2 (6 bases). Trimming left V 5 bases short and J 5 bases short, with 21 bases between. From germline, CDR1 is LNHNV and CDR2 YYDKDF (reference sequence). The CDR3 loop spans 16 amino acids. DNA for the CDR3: TGTGCCACCAGCCGCCACCTAGGCGGGGTTGGGGAGACCCAGTACTTC. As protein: CATSRHLGGVGETQYF.

The CDR3 region has the DNA TGTGCCAGCAGCCGCGGGAGAATGAACACTGAAGCTTTCTTT. Translation gives CASSRGRMNTEAFF. The chain is built from TRBV7-2 and TRBJ1-1, with D uncertain. V lost 5 bases, J lost 0 bases, and 10 bases lay in between. The CDR3 is made up of 14 amino acids. Germline-derived CDR1 and CDR2 are SGHTA and FQGNSA.

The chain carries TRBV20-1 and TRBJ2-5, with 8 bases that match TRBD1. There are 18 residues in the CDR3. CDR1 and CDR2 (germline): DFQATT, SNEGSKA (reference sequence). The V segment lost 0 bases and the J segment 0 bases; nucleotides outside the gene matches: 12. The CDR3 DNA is TGCAGTGCTAGAGATCTTTCCCTAAACAGGGGGTACCAAGAGACCCAGTACTTC. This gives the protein CSARDLSLNRGYQETQYF.

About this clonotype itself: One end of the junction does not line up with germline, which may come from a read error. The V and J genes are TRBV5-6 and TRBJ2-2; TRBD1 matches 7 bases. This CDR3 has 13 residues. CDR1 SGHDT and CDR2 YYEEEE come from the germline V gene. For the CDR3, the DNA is TGTGCCAGCAGCTTGACAGGGGCCGGGGAGCTGGTTTTT. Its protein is CASSLTGAGELVF.

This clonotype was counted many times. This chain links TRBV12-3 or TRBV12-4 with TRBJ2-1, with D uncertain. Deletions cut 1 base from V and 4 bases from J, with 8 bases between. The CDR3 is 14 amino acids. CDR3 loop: CASSLVPRYNEQFF. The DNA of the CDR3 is TGTGCCAGCAGTTTAGTCCCACGGTACAATGAGCAGTTCTTC.

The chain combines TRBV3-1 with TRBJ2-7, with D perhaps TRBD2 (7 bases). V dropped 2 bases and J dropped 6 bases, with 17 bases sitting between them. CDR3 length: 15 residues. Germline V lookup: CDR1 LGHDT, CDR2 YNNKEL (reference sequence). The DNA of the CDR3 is TGTGCCAGCAGCCAACTGGGAGGGGGTCTTGGCGAGCAGTACTTC. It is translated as CASSQLGGGLGEQYF.

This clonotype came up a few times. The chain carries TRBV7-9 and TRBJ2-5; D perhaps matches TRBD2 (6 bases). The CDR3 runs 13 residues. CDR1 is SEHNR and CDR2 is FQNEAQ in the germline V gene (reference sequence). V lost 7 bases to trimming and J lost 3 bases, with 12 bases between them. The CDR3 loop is CASTSREKETQYF. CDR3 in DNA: TGTGCCAGCACCTCCCGGGAGAAAGAGACCCAGTACTTC.